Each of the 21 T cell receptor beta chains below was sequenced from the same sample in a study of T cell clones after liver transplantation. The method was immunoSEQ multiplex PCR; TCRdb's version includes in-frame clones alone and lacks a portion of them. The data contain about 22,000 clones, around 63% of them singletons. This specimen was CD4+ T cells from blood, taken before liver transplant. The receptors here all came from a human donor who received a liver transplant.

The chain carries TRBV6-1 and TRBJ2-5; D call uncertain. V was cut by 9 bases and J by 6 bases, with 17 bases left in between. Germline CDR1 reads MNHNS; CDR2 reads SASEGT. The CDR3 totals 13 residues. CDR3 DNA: TGTGCCAGTAGCCTCACGGCCCGGCAGACCCAGTACTTC. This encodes CASSLTARQTQYF.

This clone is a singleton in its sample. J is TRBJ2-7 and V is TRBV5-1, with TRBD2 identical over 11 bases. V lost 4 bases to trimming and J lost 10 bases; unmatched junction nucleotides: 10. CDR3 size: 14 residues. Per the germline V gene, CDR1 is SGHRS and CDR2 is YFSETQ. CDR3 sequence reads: CASSPLGSGGAQYF. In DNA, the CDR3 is TGCGCCAGCAGCCCCCTGGGTAGCGGGGGGGCCCAGTACTTC. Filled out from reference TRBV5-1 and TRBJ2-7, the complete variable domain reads KAGVTQTPRYLIKTRGQQVTLSCSPISGHRSVSWYQQTPGQGLQFLFEYFSETQRNKGNFPGRFSGRQFSNSRSEMNVSTLELGDSALYLCASSPLGSGGAQYFGPGTRLTVT.

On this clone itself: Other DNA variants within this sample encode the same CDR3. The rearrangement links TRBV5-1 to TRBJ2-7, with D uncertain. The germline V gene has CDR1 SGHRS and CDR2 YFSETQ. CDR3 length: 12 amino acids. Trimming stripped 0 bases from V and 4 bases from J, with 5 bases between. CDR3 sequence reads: CASSLGDYEQYF. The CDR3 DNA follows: TGCGCCAGCAGCTTGGGAGATTACGAGCAGTACTTC. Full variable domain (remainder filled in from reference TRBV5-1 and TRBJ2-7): KAGVTQTPRYLIKTRGQQVTLSCSPISGHRSVSWYQQTPGQGLQFLFEYFSETQRNKGNFPGRFSGRQFSNSRSEMNVSTLELGDSALYLCASSLGDYEQYFGPGTRLTVT.

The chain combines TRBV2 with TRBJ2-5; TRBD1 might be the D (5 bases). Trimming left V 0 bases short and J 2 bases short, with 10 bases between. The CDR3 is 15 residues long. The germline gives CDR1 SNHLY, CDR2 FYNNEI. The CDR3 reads CASSEAWGPQETQYF. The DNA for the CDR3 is TGTGCCAGCAGTGAAGCGTGGGGCCCGCAAGAGACCCAGTACTTC.

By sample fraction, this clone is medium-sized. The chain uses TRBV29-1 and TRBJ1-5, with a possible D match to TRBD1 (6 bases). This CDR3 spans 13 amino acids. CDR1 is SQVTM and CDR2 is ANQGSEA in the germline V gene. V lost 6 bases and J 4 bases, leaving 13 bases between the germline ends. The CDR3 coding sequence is TGCAGCGTGGGGTGGGACATAAATCAGCCCCAGCATTTT. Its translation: CSVGWDINQPQHF.

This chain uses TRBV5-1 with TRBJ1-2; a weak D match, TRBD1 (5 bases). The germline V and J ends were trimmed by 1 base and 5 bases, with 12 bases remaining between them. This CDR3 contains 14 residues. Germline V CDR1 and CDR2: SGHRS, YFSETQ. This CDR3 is CASSLNRIGYGYTF. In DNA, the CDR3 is TGCGCCAGCAGCTTGAACAGGATAGGGTATGGCTACACCTTC.

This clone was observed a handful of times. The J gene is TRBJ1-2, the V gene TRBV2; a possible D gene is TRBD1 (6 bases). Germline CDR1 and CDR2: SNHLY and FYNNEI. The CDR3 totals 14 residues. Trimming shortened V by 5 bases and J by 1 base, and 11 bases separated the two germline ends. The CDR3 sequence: CASSSDSFNYGYTF. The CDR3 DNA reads TGTGCCAGCAGTTCGGACAGCTTTAACTATGGCTACACCTTC. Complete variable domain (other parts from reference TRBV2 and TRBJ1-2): EPEVTQTPSHQVTQMGQEVILRCVPISNHLYFYWYRQILGQKVEFLVSFYNNEISEKSEIFDDQFSVERPDGSNFTLKIRSTKLEDSAMYFCASSSDSFNYGYTFGSGTRLTVV.

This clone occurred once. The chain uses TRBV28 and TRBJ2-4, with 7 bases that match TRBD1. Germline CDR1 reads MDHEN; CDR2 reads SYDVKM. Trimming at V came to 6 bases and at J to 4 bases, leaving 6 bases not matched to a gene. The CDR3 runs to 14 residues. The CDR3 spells CASRRGTEKNIQYF. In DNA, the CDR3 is TGTGCCAGCAGGAGGGGGACAGAAAAAAACATTCAGTACTTC.

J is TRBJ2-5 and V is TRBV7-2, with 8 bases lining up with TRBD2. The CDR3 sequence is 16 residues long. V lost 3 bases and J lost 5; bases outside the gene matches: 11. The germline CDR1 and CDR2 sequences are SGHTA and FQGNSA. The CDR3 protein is CASSFYSAGVEETQYF. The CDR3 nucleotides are TGTGCCAGCAGCTTCTATTCAGCGGGGGTGGAGGAGACCCAGTACTTC.

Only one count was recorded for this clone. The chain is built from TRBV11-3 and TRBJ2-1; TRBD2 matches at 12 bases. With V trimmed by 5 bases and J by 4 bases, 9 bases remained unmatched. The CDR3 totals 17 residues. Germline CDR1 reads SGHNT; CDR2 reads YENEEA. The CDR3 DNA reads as TGTGCCAGCAGCGCGCGGACTAGCGGGGTATCTTACAATGAGCAGTTCTTC. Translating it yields CASSARTSGVSYNEQFF.

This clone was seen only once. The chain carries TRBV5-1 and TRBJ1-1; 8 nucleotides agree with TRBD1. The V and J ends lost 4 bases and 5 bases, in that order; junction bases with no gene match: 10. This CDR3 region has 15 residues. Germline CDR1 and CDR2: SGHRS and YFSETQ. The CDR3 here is CASSLTGDGWTEAFF. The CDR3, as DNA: TGCGCCAGCAGCCTGACAGGGGATGGTTGGACTGAAGCTTTCTTT.

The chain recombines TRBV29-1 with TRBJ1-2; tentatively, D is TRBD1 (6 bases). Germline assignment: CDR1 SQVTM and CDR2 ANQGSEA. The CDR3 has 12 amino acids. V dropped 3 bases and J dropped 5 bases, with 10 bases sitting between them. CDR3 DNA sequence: TGCAGCGTTGAGAGTAGGGGGTATGGCTACACCTTC. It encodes CSVESRGYGYTF.

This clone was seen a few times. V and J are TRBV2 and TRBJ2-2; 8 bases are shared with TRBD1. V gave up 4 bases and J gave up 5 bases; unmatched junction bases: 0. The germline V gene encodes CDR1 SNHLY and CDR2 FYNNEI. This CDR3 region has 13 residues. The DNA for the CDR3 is TGTGCCAGCAGTGGACAGGGGACCGGGGAGCTGTTTTTT. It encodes CASSGQGTGELFF.

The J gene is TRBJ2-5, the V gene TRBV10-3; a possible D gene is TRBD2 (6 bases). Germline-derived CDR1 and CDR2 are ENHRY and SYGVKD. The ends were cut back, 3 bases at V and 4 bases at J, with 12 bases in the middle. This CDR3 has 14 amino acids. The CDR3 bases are TGTGCCATCAGTGATAGTGGGGGAGGAGAGACCCAGTACTTC. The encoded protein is CAISDSGGGETQYF.

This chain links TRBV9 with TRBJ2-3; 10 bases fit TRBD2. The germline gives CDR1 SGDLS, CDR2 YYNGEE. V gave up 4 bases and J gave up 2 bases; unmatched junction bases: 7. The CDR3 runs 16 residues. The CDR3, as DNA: TGTGCCAGCAGCACTCAAGCGGGGGGGCCCACAGATACGCAGTATTTT. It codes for CASSTQAGGPTDTQYF. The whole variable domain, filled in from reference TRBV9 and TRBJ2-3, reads DSGVTQTPKHLITATGQRVTLRCSPRSGDLSVYWYQQSLDQGLQFLIQYYNGEERAKGNILERFSAQQFPDLHSELNLSSLELGDSALYFCASSTQAGGPTDTQYFGPGTRLTVL.

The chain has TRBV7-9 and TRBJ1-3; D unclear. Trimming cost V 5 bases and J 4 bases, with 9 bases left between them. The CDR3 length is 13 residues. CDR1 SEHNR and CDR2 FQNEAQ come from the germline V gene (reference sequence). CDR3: CASSPGGGNTIYF. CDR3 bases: TGTGCCAGCAGCCCCGGTGGGGGAAACACCATATATTTT.

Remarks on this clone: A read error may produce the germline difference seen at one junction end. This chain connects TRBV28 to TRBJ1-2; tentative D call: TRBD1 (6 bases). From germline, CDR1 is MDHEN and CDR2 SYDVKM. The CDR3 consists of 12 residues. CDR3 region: CASSLGGRTVAF. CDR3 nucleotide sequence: TGTGCCAGCAGTTTGGGGGGGCGAACTGTCGCCTTC.

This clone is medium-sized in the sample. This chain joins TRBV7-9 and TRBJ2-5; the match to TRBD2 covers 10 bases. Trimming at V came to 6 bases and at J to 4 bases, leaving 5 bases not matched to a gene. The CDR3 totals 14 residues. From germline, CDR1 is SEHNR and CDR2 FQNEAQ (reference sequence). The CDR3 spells CASSSRTSGETQYF. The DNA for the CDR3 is TGTGCCAGCAGTTCCCGGACTAGCGGAGAGACCCAGTACTTC.

The CDR3 loop is CASSAQGAATEAFF. DNA for the CDR3: TGTGCCAGCAGCGCCCAGGGGGCCGCGACTGAAGCTTTCTTT. The chain joins TRBV9 to TRBJ1-1; 8 nucleotides align to TRBD1. The CDR3 extends over 14 amino acids. Germline V gene data show CDR1 as SGDLS and CDR2 as YYNGEE. V lost 3 bases to trimming and J lost 5 bases; unmatched junction nucleotides: 6.

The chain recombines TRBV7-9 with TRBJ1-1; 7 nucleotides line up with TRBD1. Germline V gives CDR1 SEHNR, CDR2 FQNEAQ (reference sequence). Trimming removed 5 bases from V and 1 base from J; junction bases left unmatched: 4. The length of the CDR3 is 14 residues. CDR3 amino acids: CASSPSGGNTEAFF. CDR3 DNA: TGTGCCAGCAGCCCCTCAGGGGGGAACACTGAAGCTTTCTTT.

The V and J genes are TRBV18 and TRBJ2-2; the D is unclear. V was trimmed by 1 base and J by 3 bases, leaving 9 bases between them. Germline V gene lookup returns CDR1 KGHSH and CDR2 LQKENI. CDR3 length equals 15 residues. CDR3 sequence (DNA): TGTGCCAGCTCACCACAAAGGGCGGACACCGGGGAGCTGTTTTTT. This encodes CASSPQRADTGELFF.